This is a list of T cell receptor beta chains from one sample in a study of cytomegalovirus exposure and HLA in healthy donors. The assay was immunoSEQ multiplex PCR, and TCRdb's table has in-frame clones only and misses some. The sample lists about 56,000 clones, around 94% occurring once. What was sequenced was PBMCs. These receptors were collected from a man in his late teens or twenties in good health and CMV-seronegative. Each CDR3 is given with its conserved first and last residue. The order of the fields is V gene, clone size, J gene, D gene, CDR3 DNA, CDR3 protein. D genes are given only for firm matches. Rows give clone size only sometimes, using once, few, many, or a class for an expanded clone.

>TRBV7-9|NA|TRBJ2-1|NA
TGTGCCAGCAGCTTAATCGTCGGGAGAATCTACAATGAGCAGTTCTTC
CASSLIVGRIYNEQFF
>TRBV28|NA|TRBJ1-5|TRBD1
TGTGCCAGCACTGCGGACAGGGGCAGCAATCAGCCCCAGCATTTT
CASTADRGSNQPQHF
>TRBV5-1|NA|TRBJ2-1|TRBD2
TGCGCCAGCAGCGCCCGCGGGGGTGAGCAGTTCTTC
CASSARGGEQFF
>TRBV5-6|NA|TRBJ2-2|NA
TGTGCCAGCAGCACCTCACTAGATATATCCCCCGGGGAGCTGTTTTTT
CASSTSLDISPGELFF
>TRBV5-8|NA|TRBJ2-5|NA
TGTGCCAGCAGCTTGGCGTGGCGGAATCAAGAGACCCAGTACTTC
CASSLAWRNQETQYF
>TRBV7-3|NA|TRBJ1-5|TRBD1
TGTGCCAGCAGCCAGGGGGCGAATCAGCCCCAGCATTTT
CASSQGANQPQHF
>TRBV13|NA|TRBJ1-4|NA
TGTGCCAGCAGCGCCCGACAGCTGGTTACGAGAAAACTGTTTTTT
CASSARQLVTRKLFF
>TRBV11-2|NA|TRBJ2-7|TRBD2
TGTGCCAGCAGTTTTCGACTAGCGGGCGAGCAGTACTTC
CASSFRLAGEQYF
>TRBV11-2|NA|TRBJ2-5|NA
TGTGCCAGCAGCTCGGAGGAGAGGTACCAAGAGACCCAGTACTTC
CASSSEERYQETQYF
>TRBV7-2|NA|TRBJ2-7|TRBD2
TGTGCCAGCAGCTTAAGAGCGGGAGGGTCCTCCTACGAGCAGTACTTC
CASSLRAGGSSYEQYF
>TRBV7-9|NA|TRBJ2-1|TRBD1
TGTGCCAGCAGCTCCCAGGTGGGACAGGGGTTGAGCTCCTACAATGAGCAGTTCTTC
CASSSQVGQGLSSYNEQFF
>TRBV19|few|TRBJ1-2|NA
TGTGCCAGTACGAATACAGGGTGGGGCTACACCTTC
CASTNTGWGYTF
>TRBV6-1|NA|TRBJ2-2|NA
TGTGCCAGCCTACCCTTTGCCGGGGAGCTGTTTTTT
CASLPFAGELFF
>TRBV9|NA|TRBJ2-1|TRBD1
TGTGCCAGCAGCGTAACAGGGGGCAACAATGAGCAGTTCTTC
CASSVTGGNNEQFF
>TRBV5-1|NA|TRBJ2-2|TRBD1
TGCGCCAGCAGCTTCGGGCAGGGGGCCGCCGGGGAGCTGTTTTTT
CASSFGQGAAGELFF
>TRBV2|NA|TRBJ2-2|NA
TGTGCCAGCTGCGCCACTAGATCGGCCGGGGAGCTGTTTTTT
CASCATRSAGELFF
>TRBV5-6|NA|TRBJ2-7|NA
TGTGCCAGCAGCCCACGGGCGGGAATGGTCGAGCAGTACTTC
CASSPRAGMVEQYF
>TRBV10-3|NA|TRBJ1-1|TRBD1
TGTGCCACAGAGGACAGGATGAACACTGAAGCTTTCTTT
CATEDRMNTEAFF
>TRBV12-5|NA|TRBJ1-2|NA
TGTGCTAGTAAGGCGGCTTATGGCTACACCTTC
CASKAAYGYTF
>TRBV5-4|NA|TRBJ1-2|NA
TGTGCCAGCAGCGCAGACCTAGCCCATGGCTACACCTTC
CASSADLAHGYTF
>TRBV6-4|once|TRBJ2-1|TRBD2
TGTGCCAGCAGTGACAAAACTAGCGGGAGGGGGAGAAGCTCCTACAATGAGCAGTTCTTC
CASSDKTSGRGRSSYNEQFF
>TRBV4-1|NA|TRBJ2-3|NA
TGCGCCAGCAGCCAGGAAGCGGCTCCTAGCACAGATACGCAGTATTTT
CASSQEAAPSTDTQYF
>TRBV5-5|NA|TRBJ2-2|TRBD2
TGTGCCAGCAGCTTAATCCTTAGCGGGAACGGCGGGGAGCTGTTTTTT
CASSLILSGNGGELFF
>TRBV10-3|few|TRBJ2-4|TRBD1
TGTGCCATCAGTGATCCCGGGACAGGGGTACCCAAAAACATTCAGTACTTC
CAISDPGTGVPKNIQYF
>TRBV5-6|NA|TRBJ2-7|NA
TGTGCCAGCAGCTTGGGATGGGGCGACGAGCAGTACTTC
CASSLGWGDEQYF
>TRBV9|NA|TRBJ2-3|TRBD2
TGTGCCAGCAGCGGAAAGGAAGGTCTAGCGGCTAGCACAGATACGCAGTATTTT
CASSGKEGLAASTDTQYF
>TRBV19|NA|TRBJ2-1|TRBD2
TGTGCCAGTAGGAAACTAGCGGGAGCCGACGGAGAGCAGTTCTTC
CASRKLAGADGEQFF
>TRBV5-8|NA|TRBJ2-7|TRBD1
TGTGCCAGCAGCATCCGGGACAGGACATACTACGAGCAGTACTTC
CASSIRDRTYYEQYF
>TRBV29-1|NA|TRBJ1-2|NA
TGCAGCGTTGAGCCGGACGGAGGTTTTAGCTACACCTTC
CSVEPDGGFSYTF
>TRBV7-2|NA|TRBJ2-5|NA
TGTGCCAGCAGCTCCGTGGGACTCGAACGGGACTTC
CASSSVGLERDF
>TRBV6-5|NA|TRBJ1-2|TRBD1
TGTGCCAGCAGTTACTCGATCAGGGGGCATCGGGGCTACACCTTC
CASSYSIRGHRGYTF
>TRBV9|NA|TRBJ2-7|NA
TGTGCCAGCAGCGTGGAAGCGGCCCCCGCCTACGAGCAGTACTTC
CASSVEAAPAYEQYF
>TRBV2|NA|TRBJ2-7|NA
TGTGCCAGCAGTGACCCGGGACTTTCCTCCTACGAGCAGTACTTC
CASSDPGLSSYEQYF
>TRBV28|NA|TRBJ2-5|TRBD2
TGTGCCAGCAGTCCTCCCCGAGGGAGGGCCAACCAAGAGACCCAGTACTTC
CASSPPRGRANQETQYF
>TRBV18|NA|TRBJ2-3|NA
TGTGCCAGCTCACCCCTGATGGGGGGTAGAGATGCGCAGTATTTT
CASSPLMGGRDAQYF
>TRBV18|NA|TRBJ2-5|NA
TGTGCCAGCTCACCTGGTCAGGGGGAGGTGCAGTACTTC
CASSPGQGEVQYF
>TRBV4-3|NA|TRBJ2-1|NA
TGCGCCAGCAGCCAAGTACGGGGATACAATGAGCAGTTCTTC
CASSQVRGYNEQFF
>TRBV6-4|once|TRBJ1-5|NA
TGTGCCAGCAGTGAACAGAGCAATCAGCCCCAGCATTTT
CASSEQSNQPQHF
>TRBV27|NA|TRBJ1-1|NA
TGTGCCAGCAGCACAGGTACTTACACTGAAGCTTTCTTT
CASSTGTYTEAFF
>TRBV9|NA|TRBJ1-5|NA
TGTGCCAGCAGCGTAGGCGGGGATAGTAATTATCAGCCCCAGCATTTT
CASSVGGDSNYQPQHF
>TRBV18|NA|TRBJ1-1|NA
TGTGCCAGCTCACCATTGCGGGGAGCTCAGGTGACTGAAGCTTTCTTT
CASSPLRGAQVTEAFF
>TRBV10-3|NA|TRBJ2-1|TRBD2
TGTGCCATCAGTGGAGGACTGACTAGCGGGAGTTCCAATGAGCAGTTCTTC
CAISGGLTSGSSNEQFF
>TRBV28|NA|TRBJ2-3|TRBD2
TGTGCCAGCAGTTCATTACGGGGACTAGCGGGACGCACAGATACGCAGTATTTT
CASSSLRGLAGRTDTQYF
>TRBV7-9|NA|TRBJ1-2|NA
TGTGCCAGCAGCTTGGGGCAGGGGCGCGGCTATGGCTACACCTTC
CASSLGQGRGYGYTF
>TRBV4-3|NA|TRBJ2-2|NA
TGCGCCAGCAGCCAGTCTTCGACGGGACTCGGCAGCACCGGGGAGCTGTTTTTT
CASSQSSTGLGSTGELFF
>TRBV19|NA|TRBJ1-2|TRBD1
TGTGCCAGTAGTCCAGCGTGGACAGGGGCAGGTGGCTACACCTTC
CASSPAWTGAGGYTF
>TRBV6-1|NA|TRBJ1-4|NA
TGTGCCAGCAGTGAGCCCCTCCGGGGGGGTAATGAAAAACTGTTTTTT
CASSEPLRGGNEKLFF
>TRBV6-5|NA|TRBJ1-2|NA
TGTGCCAGCAATAAGGGGCATCGAGGTGGCTACACCTTC
CASNKGHRGGYTF
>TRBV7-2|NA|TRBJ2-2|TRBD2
TGTGCCAGCAGCTTCCCGACTAGCGCCGCGAACACCGGGGAGCTGTTTTTT
CASSFPTSAANTGELFF
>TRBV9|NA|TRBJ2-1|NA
TGTGCCAGCAGCGACTCCCGTTACAATGAGCAGTTCTTC
CASSDSRYNEQFF
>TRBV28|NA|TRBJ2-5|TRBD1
TGTGCCAGCAGTCTAAGACAGGGATTGGAGACCCAGTACTTC
CASSLRQGLETQYF
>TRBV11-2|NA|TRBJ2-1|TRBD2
TGTGCCAGCAGCCCTCGACTAGCGGGAGGGTCCTACAATGAGCAGTTCTTC
CASSPRLAGGSYNEQFF
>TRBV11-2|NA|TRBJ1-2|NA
TGTGCCAGCAGCTTAGGACTGGGGCCAGATGGCTACACCTTC
CASSLGLGPDGYTF
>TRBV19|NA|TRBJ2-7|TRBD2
TGTGCCAGTAGTATGGCACTAGCGGTTTACGAGCAGTACTTC
CASSMALAVYEQYF